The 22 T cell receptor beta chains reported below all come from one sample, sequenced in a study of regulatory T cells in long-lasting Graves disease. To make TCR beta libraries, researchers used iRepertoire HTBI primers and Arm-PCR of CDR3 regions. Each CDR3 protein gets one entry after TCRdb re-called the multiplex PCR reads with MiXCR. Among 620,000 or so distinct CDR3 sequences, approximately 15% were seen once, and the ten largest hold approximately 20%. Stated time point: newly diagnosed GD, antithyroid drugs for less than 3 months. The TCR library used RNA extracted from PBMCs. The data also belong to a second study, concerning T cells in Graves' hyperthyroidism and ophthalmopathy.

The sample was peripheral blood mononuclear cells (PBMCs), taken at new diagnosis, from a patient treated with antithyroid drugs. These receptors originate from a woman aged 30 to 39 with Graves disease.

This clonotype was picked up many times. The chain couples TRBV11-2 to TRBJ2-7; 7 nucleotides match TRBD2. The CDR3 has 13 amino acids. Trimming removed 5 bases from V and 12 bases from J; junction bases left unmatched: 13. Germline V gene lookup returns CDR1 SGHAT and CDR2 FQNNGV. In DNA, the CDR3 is TGTGCCAGCAGCCTATACAATTGGGGCGGGGGGTACTTC. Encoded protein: CASSLYNWGGGYF.

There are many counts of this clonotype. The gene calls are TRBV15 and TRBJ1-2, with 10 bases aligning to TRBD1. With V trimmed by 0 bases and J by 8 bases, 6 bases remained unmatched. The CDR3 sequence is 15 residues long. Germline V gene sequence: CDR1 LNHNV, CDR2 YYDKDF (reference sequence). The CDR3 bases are TGTGCCACCAGCAGAGACCGCGGACAGGGGGTAGGCTACACCTTC. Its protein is CATSRDRGQGVGYTF.

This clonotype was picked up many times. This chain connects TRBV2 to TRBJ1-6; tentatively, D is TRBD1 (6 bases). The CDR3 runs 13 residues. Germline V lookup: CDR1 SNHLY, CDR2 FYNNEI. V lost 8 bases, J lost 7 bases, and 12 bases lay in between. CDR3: CASGLDSNSPLHF. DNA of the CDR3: TGTGCCAGCGGCCTGGACAGCAATTCACCCCTCCACTTT. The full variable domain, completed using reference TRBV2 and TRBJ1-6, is EPEVTQTPSHQVTQMGQEVILRCVPISNHLYFYWYRQILGQKVEFLVSFYNNEISEKSEIFDDQFSVERPDGSNFTLKIRSTKLEDSAMYFCASGLDSNSPLHFGNGTRLTVT.

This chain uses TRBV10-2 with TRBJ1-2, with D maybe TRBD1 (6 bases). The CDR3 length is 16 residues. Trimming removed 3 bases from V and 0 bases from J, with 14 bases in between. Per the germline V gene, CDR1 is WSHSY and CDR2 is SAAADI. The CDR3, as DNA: TGCGCCAGCAGTGACCCTCGACAGGACTCTAACTATGGCTACACCTTC. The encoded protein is CASSDPRQDSNYGYTF.

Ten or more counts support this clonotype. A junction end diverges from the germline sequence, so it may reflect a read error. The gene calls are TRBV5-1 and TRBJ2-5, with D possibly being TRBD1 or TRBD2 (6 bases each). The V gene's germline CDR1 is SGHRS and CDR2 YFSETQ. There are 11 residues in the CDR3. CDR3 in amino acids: CASSLEGDTSF. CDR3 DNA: TGTGCCAGCAGCTTGGAGGGGGACACCTCATTC.

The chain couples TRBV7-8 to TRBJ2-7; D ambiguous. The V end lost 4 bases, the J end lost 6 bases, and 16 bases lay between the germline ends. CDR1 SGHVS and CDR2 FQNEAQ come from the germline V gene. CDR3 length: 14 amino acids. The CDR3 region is CASSSRVIGVEQYF. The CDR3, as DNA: TGTGCCAGCAGCTCTAGAGTTATTGGGGTCGAGCAGTACTTC.

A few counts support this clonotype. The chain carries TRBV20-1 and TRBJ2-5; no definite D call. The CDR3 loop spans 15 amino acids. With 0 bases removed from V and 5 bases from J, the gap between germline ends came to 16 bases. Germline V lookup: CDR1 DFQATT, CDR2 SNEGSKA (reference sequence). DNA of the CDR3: TGCAGTGCTAGAGATCACAAAGGCCACGGGGAGACCCAGTACTTC. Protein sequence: CSARDHKGHGETQYF.

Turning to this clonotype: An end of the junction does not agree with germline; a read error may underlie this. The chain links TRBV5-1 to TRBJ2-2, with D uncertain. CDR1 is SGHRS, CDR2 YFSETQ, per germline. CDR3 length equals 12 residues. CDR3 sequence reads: CASSLATRELFF. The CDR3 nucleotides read TGCGCCAGCAGCTTGGCCACCAGGGAGCTGTTTTTT.

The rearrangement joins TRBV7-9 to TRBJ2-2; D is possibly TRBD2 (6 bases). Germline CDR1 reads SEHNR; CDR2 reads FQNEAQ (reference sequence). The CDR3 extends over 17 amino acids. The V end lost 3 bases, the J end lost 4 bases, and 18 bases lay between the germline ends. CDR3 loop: CASSLSGTPYITGELFF. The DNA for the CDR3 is TGTGCCAGCAGCTTGTCCGGGACTCCCTATATCACCGGGGAGCTGTTTTTT.

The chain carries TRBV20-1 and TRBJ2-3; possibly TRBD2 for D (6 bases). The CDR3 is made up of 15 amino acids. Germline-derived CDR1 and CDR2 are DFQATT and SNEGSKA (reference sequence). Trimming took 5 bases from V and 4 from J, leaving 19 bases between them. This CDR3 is CSALGRPSSPDTQYF. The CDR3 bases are TGCAGTGCTCTGGGGAGGCCCTCGTCCCCAGATACGCAGTATTTT.

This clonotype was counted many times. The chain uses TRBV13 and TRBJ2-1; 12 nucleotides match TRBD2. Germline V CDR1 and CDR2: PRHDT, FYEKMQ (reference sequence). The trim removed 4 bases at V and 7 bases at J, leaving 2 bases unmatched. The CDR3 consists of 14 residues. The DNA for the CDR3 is TGTGCCAGCAGCTGGACTAGCGGGAAGAATGAGCAGTTCTTC. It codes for CASSWTSGKNEQFF.

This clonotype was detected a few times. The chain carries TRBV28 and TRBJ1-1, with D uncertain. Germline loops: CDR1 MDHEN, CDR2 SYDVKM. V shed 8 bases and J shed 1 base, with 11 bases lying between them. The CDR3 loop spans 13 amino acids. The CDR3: CASCPRPNTEAFF. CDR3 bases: TGTGCCAGCTGTCCCCGGCCGAACACTGAAGCTTTCTTT.

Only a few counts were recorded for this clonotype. The CDR3 DNA sequence: TGTGCCAGCAGTTTGCGGCAGGGGGTTAGTGAGCAGTTCTTC. The encoded protein is CASSLRQGVSEQFF. The chain couples TRBV27 to TRBJ2-1, with 7 bases aligning to TRBD1. Unmatched junction bases numbered 8, after V lost 3 bases and J lost 9 bases. The CDR3 length is 14 residues. Per the germline V gene, CDR1 is MNHEY and CDR2 is SMNVEV (reference sequence).

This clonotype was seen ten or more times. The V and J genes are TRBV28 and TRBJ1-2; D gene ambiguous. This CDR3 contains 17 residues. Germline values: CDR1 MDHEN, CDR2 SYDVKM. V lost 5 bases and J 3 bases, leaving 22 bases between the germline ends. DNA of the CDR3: TGTGCCAGCAGTCCCCGACAATATTCTGGCCGAGACTATGGCTACACCTTC. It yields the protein CASSPRQYSGRDYGYTF.

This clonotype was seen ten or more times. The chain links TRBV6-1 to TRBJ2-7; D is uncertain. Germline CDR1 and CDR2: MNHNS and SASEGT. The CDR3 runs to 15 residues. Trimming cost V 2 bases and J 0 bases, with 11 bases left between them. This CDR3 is CASSERRINSYEQYF. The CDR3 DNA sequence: TGTGCCAGCAGTGAACGACGGATTAACTCCTACGAGCAGTACTTC.

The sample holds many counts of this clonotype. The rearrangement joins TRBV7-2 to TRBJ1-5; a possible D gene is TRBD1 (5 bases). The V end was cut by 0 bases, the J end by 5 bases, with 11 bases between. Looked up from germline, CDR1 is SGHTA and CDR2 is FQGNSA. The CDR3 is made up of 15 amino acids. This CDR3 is CASSLAGGVYQPQHF. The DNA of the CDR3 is TGTGCCAGCAGCTTAGCAGGAGGGGTCTATCAGCCCCAGCATTTT.

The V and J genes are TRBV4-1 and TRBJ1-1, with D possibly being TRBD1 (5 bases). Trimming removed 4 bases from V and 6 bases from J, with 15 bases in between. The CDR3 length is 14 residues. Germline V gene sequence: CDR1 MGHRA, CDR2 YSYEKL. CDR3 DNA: TGCGCCAGCAGCCCGGGACGGACCGGGGCTGAAGCTTTCTTT. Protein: CASSPGRTGAEAFF.

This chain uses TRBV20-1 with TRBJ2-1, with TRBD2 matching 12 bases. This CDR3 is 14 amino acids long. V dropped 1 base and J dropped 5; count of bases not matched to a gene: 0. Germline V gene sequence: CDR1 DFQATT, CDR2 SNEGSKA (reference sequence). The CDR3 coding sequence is TGCAGTGCTAGAGGGACTAGCGGGGACAATGAGCAGTTCTTC. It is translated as CSARGTSGDNEQFF.

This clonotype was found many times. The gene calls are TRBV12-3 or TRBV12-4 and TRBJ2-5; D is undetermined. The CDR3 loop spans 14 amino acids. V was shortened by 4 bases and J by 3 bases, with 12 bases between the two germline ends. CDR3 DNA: TGTGCCAGCAGTTGGGGTTATCTCGAAGAGACCCAGTACTTC. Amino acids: CASSWGYLEETQYF.

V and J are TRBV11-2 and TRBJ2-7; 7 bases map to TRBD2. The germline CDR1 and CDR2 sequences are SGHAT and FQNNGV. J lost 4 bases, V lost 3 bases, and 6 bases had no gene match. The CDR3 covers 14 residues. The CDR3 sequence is CASSFSGTFYEQYF. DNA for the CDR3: TGTGCCAGCAGCTTCAGCGGGACTTTTTACGAGCAGTACTTC.

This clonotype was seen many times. The chain's CDR3 is CASSTDRVRAEQYF. CDR3 bases: TGTGCCAGCAGCACGGACAGGGTTCGGGCCGAGCAGTACTTC. The chain is built from TRBV6-1 and TRBJ2-7, with TRBD1 matching 8 bases. The CDR3 totals 14 residues. The germline gives CDR1 MNHNS, CDR2 SASEGT. V lost 6 bases, J lost 6 bases, and 10 bases stayed unmatched.

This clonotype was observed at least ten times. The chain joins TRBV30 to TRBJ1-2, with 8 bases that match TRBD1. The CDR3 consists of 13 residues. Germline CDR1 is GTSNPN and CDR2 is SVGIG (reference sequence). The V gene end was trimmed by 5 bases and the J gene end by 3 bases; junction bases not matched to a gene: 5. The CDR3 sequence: CAWEPGGHYGYTF. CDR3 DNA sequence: TGTGCCTGGGAGCCAGGGGGCCACTATGGCTACACCTTC. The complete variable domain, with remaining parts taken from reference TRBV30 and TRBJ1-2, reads SQTIHQWPATLVQPVGSPLSLECTVEGTSNPNLYWYRQAAGRGLQLLFYSVGIGQISSEVPQNLSASRPQDRQFILSSKKLLLSDSGFYLCAWEPGGHYGYTFGSGTRLTVV.